This TCR beta chain was profiled in a study of long-term antiretroviral therapy in people with HIV. Germline V lookup: CDR1 MNHNY, CDR2 SVGAGI (reference sequence). The trim removed 2 bases at V and 2 bases at J, leaving 5 bases unmatched. The length of the CDR3 is 15 residues. Survey-level resolution applied to immunoSEQ assay v3.0. Sequencing was performed with immunoSEQ multiplex PCR; in TCRdb, only in-frame clones are kept and a portion is missing. This sample has around 27,000 clones; approximately 85% occur once, and the top ten carry roughly 7.6%. The receptor's source is a man in his forties with HIV. J is TRBJ2-7 and V is TRBV6-6, with 8 bases identical to TRBD1. The specimen was unsorted PBMCs, collected 3 years after starting antiretroviral therapy. The CDR3 sequence: CASSYGGQGAYEQYF. In DNA form, the CDR3 reads TGTGCCAGCAGTTACGGAGGACAGGGAGCCTACGAGCAGTACTTC.